Below are 2 T cell receptor beta chains sequenced from a single sample in a study of T cell responses to AZD1222 COVID-19 vaccine. Sequencing used immunoSEQ multiplex PCR; TCRdb keeps in-frame clones, though not all of them. Seen here are some 100,000 clones, approximately 87% observed once, and the top ten hold 3% to 3.5%. The sequences come from peripheral blood, collected on day 0 of AZD1222 vaccination. These receptors were obtained from an adult in good health.

This sequence joins TRBV3-1 (or the pseudogene TRBV3-2) and TRBJ1-3; a possible D gene is TRBD1 (5 bases). Trimming cost V 4 bases and J 6 bases, with 16 bases left between them. This CDR3 has 15 amino acids. In germline, CDR1 is LGHDT, CDR2 YNNKEL (reference sequence). The CDR3 reads CASSRTGTLTNTIYF. CDR3 DNA: TGTGCCAGCAGCCGCACCGGGACTCTGACAAACACCATATATTTT.

Notes on this clone: Other DNA sequences within the sample encode an identical CDR3. The gene calls are TRBV4-1 and TRBJ2-2; D is possibly TRBD2 (6 bases). This CDR3 has 18 residues. V was pared by 3 bases and J by 3 bases, with 20 bases between. In germline, CDR1 is MGHRA, CDR2 YSYEKL. CDR3 sequence: CASSQVGGPRPDTGELFF. Written as DNA, the CDR3 is TGCGCCAGCAGCCAGGTGGGGGGACCGCGACCCGACACCGGGGAGCTGTTTTTT.